One and the same sample provided the 13 T cell receptor beta chains below, sequenced in a study of shared clonotypes between healthy human individuals. Generated by immunoSEQ multiplex PCR, the TCRdb table keeps only in-frame clones and is missing some. The sample records some 510,000 clones, 79% being singletons. The specimen sequenced was PBMCs. These receptors came from a woman between 35 and 50 years old in good health. Some clones in this sample may be carry-over from other donors' samples.

This sequence joins TRBV7-8 and TRBJ2-5; 8 bases align to TRBD1. The DNA end favors TRBJ2-7, so the J call may be wrong. The CDR3 extends over 15 amino acids. Germline CDR1 and CDR2: SGHVS and FQNEAQ. Here the CDR3 reads CASREPGQAAYEQYF. CDR3 DNA: TGTGCCAGCCGCGAGCCGGGACAGGCTGCCTACGAGCAGTACTTC.

V gene TRBV5-1 combines with J gene TRBJ2-2; the D gene could be TRBD1 or TRBD2 (5 bases each). Germline lookup yields CDR1 SGHRS and CDR2 YFSETQ. V was cut by 0 bases and J by 0 bases, with 12 bases left in between. This CDR3 is built from 17 residues. DNA for the CDR3: TGCGCCAGCAGCTTGGTGGGGGACCCTACGAACACCGGGGAGCTGTTTTTT. Translating it yields CASSLVGDPTNTGELFF.

The chain carries TRBV7-3 and TRBJ2-1; D perhaps matches TRBD2 (6 bases). CDR1 and CDR2 (germline): SGHTA, FQGTGA. The CDR3 has 14 amino acids. Trimming removed 3 bases at V and 9 bases at J, with 15 bases between. Here the CDR3 DNA reads TGTGCCAGCAGCTTCCAAGCGACTAGTAGTGAGCAGTTCTTC. It specifies CASSFQATSSEQFF.

The J gene is TRBJ2-5, the V gene TRBV10-3, with TRBD2 matching over 8 bases. Germline trimming cut 4 bases from V and 2 bases from J; bases unmatched to any gene: 12. Germline V gene lookup returns CDR1 ENHRY and CDR2 SYGVKD. The length of the CDR3 is 17 residues. DNA of the CDR3: TGTGCCATCAGTGGAGTCTCGTCGGGAGGGCCTCAAGAGACCCAGTACTTC. It encodes CAISGVSSGGPQETQYF.

This clone was detected many times. The chain joins TRBV29-1 to TRBJ2-3; 9 bases are shared with TRBD2. This CDR3 comprises 15 residues. The ends lost 7 bases at V and 1 base at J; junction bases unmatched: 9. Germline V CDR1 and CDR2: SQVTM, ANQGSEA. Here the CDR3 DNA reads TGCAGCGCTCGTAGCGGGAGAGGTGGCACAGATACGCAGTATTTT. As protein: CSARSGRGGTDTQYF.

V usage is TRBV5-1 and J usage is TRBJ2-1; 9 nucleotides align to TRBD1. With 2 bases clipped from V and 5 bases from J, the junction kept 8 bases outside the gene matches. The CDR3 runs 16 residues. Germline CDR1 SGHRS, CDR2 YFSETQ. CDR3 bases: TGCGCCAGCAGCTTACAGGGGGCGCTTGGGCACAATGAGCAGTTCTTC. This gives the protein CASSLQGALGHNEQFF.

For this clone: Other DNA sequences of this sample code for an identical CDR3. This chain links TRBV27 with TRBJ2-1; the D is unclear. Trimming took off 5 bases at V and 4 bases at J, with 3 bases between the two ends. Germline V gives CDR1 MNHEY, CDR2 SMNVEV (reference sequence). CDR3 length equals 11 residues. The CDR3 region has the DNA TGTGCCAGCAGTGTGTACAATGAGCAGTTCTTC. Protein: CASSVYNEQFF.

The chain uses TRBV11-2 and TRBJ2-5, with 13 bases aligning to TRBD2. Germline V gives CDR1 SGHAT, CDR2 FQNNGV. J gave up 4 bases and V 5 bases, and 10 bases lay outside the gene matches. The CDR3 has 17 amino acids. The CDR3 spells CASSRGTSGNLGETQYF. The DNA of the CDR3 is TGTGCCAGCAGCCGAGGGACTAGCGGGAATTTAGGAGAGACCCAGTACTTC.

V gene TRBV1 combines with J gene TRBJ2-7; the table's TRBD1 call for D was not verified on the DNA. TRBV1 is a pseudogene locus. This CDR3 has 14 amino acids. CDR3 coding DNA: TGCACCAGCAGCCAAGATCCCCCATCCTACGAGCAGTACTTC. Translated: CTSSQDPPSYEQYF.

As for this clone: It may be a read error: a sequence one base away is much more abundant. The chain carries TRBV6-1 and TRBJ2-5, with 14 bases lining up with TRBD2. V trimming: 6 bases; J trimming: 7 bases; junction bases outside the gene matches: 4. The CDR3 runs to 14 residues. Germline loops: CDR1 MNHNS, CDR2 SASEGT. The DNA for the CDR3 is TGTGCCAGCAGGGGACTAGCGGGAGTGGGGACCCAGTACTTC. This translates into CASRGLAGVGTQYF.

The V call is TRBV7-6, the J call TRBJ2-3; D not certain. Germline-derived CDR1 and CDR2 are SGHVS and FNYEAQ. The V gene lost 1 base and the J gene lost 2 bases, with 13 bases spanning the gap. The CDR3 runs 16 residues. The CDR3 bases are TGTGCCAGCAGCTTAGAGGTCCGGCACCTCACAGATACGCAGTATTTT. It yields the protein CASSLEVRHLTDTQYF.

This clone has only a few counts. CDR3: CAISEGTSGSGEQYF. DNA for the CDR3: TGTGCCATCAGTGAGGGGACTAGCGGGAGCGGGGAGCAGTACTTC. The chain links TRBV10-3 to TRBJ2-7; 14 positions agree with TRBD2. Germline V gene sequence: CDR1 ENHRY, CDR2 SYGVKD. CDR3 length: 15 residues. The V segment lost 2 bases and the J segment 7 bases; nucleotides outside the gene matches: 4.

The V call is TRBV7-2, the J call TRBJ2-3; 11 nucleotides match TRBD2. Trimming took 2 bases from V and 3 from J; bases not matched to a gene: 1. CDR1 and CDR2 (germline): SGHTA, FQGNSA. The CDR3 is made up of 15 amino acids. The CDR3 DNA reads as TGTGCCAGCAGCTTACTAGCGGGAGGAACAGATACGCAGTATTTT. This translates into CASSLLAGGTDTQYF. The variable domain in full, with the rest retrieved from reference TRBV7-2 and TRBJ2-3, is GAGVSQSPSNKVTEKGKDVELRCDPISGHTALYWYRQSLGQGLEFLIYFQGNSAPDKSGLPSDRFSAERTGGSVSTLTIQRTQQEDSAVYLCASSLLAGGTDTQYFGPGTRLTVL.